This T cell receptor (beta chain) was captured in a study of PD-L1 blockade in urothelial cancer. As to this clone: What it binds is not known.

Profiled with immunoSEQ multiplex PCR; TCRdb holds only in-frame clones, not every one. This table has roughly 51,000 clones, 79% appearing once. In germline, CDR1 is MNHEY, CDR2 SMNVEV (reference sequence). This CDR3 is 15 amino acids long. V was clipped by 4 bases and J by 5 bases; unmatched bases: 7. Time point defined: pretreatment peripheral blood. Study-wide results and limits: Improved survival was predicted by pretreatment blood TCR clonality below the median.

This TCR was sampled from a man aged 65 to 85 with urothelial cancer. The rearrangement joins TRBV27 to TRBJ2-1, with 8 bases lining up with TRBD2. Specimen: PBMCs, collected around atezolizumab (anti-PD-L1) treatment. CDR3 in DNA: TGTGCCAGCAGTTCCTATAGCGGGGTAGACAATGAGCAGTTCTTC. This sequence encodes CASSSYSGVDNEQFF.